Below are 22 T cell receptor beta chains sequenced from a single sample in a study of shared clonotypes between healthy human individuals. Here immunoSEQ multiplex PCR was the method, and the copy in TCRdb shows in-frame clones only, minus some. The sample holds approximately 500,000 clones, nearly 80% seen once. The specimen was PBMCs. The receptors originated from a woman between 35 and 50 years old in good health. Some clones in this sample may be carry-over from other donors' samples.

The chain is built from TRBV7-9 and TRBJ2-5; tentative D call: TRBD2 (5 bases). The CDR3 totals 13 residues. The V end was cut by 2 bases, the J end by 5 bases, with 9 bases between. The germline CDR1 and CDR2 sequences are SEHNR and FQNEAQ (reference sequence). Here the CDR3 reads CASSLREWETQYF. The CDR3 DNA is TGTGCCAGCAGCTTACGGGAATGGGAGACCCAGTACTTC.

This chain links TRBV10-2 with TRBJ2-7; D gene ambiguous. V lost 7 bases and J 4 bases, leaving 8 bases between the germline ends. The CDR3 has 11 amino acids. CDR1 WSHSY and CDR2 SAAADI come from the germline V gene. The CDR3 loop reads CASTSRYEQYF. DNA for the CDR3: TGCGCCAGCACCTCTCGTTACGAGCAGTACTTC.

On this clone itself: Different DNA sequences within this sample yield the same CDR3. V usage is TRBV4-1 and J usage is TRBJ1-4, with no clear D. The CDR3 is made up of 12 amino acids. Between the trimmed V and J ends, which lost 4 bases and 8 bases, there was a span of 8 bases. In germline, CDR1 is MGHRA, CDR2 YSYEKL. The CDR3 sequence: CASSLRGEKLFF. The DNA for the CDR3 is TGCGCCAGCAGCCTTCGTGGGGAAAAACTGTTTTTT.

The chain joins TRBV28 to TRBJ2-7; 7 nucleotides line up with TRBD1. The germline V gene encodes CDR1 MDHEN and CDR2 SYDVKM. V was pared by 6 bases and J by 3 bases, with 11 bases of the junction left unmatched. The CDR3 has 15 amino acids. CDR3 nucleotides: TGTGCCAGCAGAAAACCCGGGACAGTCTACTACGAGCAGTACTTC. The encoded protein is CASRKPGTVYYEQYF.

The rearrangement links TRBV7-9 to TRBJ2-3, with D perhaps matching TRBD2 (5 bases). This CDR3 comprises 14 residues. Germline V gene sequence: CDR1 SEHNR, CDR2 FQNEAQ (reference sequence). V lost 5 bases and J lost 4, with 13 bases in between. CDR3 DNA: TGTGCCAGCAGCGCAGGACTGTTGGCAGATACGCAGTATTTT. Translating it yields CASSAGLLADTQYF.

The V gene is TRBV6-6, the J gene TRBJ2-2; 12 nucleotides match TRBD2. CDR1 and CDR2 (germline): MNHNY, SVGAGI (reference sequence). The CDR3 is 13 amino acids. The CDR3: CASKTSGSGELFF. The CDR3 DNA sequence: TGTGCTTCGAAGACTAGCGGGAGCGGGGAGCTGTTTTTT.

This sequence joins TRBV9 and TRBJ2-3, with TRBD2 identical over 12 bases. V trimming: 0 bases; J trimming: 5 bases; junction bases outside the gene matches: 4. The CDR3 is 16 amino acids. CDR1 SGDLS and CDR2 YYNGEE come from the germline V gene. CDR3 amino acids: CASSVGLAGVKDTQYF. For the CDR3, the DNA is TGTGCCAGCAGCGTAGGACTAGCGGGAGTTAAAGATACGCAGTATTTT. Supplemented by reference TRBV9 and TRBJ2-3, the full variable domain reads DSGVTQTPKHLITATGQRVTLRCSPRSGDLSVYWYQQSLDQGLQFLIQYYNGEERAKGNILERFSAQQFPDLHSELNLSSLELGDSALYFCASSVGLAGVKDTQYFGPGTRLTVL.

The CDR3 loop is CASSEGQGEADTQYF. In DNA, the CDR3 is TGTGCCAGCAGTGAAGGACAGGGGGAGGCAGATACGCAGTATTTT. The V and J genes are TRBV6-4 and TRBJ2-3; 10 positions agree with TRBD1. With 3 bases clipped from V and 4 bases from J, the junction kept 4 bases outside the gene matches. The CDR3 spans 15 residues. In germline, CDR1 is MRHNA, CDR2 SNTAGT.

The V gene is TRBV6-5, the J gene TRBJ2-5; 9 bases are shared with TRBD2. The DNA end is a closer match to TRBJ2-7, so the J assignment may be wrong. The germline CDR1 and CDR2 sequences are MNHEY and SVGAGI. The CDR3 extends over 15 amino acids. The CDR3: CASSYFGGSGSEQYF. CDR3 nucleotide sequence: TGTGCCAGCAGTTATTTCGGCGGTAGCGGGAGCGAGCAGTACTTC.

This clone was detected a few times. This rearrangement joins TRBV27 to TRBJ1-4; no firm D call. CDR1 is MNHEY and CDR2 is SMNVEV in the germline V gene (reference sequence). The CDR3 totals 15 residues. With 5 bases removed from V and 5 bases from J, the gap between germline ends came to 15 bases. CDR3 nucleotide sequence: TGTGCCAGCAGTCCTATTCGACTGGGGAATGAAAAACTGTTTTTT. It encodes CASSPIRLGNEKLFF.

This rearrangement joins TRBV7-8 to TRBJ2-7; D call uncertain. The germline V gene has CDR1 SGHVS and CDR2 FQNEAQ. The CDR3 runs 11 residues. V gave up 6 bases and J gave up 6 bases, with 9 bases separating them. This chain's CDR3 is CASREGLEQYF. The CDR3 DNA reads TGTGCCAGCAGAGAAGGCCTCGAGCAGTACTTC.

DNA for the CDR3: TGTGCCAGCAGCTTAGCGACAGGACAGGGTTACGAGCAGTACTTC. Translated, it gives CASSLATGQGYEQYF. The chain links TRBV7-8 to TRBJ2-7, with 8 bases that match TRBD1. Germline lookup yields CDR1 SGHVS and CDR2 FQNEAQ. V trimming: 0 bases; J trimming: 4 bases; junction bases outside the gene matches: 5. The CDR3 loop spans 15 amino acids.

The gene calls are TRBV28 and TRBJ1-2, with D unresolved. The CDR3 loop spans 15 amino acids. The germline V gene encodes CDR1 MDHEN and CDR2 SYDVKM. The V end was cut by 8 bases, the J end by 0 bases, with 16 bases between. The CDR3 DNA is TGTGCCAGCGTCGTCACGGCTCAAGCTAACTATGGCTACACCTTC. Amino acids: CASVVTAQANYGYTF.

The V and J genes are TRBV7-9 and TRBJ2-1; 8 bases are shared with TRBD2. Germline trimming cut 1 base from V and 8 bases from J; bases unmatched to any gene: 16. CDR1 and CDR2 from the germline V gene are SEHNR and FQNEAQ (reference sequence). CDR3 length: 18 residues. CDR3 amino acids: CASSLVKSGSTSGDEQFF. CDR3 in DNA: TGTGCCAGCAGCTTAGTTAAAAGCGGGAGCACCTCTGGGGATGAGCAGTTCTTC.

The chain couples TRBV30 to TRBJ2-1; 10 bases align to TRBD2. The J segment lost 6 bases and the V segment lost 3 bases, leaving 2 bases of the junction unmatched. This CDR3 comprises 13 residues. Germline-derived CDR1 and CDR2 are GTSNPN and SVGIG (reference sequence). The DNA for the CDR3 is TGTGCCTGGAGCCTAGCGGGAGTCAATGAGCAGTTCTTC. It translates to CAWSLAGVNEQFF.

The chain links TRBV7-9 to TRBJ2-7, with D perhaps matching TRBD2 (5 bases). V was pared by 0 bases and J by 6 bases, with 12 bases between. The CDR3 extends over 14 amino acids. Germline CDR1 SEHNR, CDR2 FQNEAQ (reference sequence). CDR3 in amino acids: CASSLAGVHVEQYF. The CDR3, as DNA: TGTGCCAGCAGCTTAGCGGGAGTCCACGTCGAGCAGTACTTC. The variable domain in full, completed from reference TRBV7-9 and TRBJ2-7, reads DTGVSQNPRHKITKRGQNVTFRCDPISEHNRLYWYRQTLGQGPEFLTYFQNEAQLEKSRLLSDRFSAERPKGSFSTLEIQRTEQGDSAMYLCASSLAGVHVEQYFGPGTRLTVT.

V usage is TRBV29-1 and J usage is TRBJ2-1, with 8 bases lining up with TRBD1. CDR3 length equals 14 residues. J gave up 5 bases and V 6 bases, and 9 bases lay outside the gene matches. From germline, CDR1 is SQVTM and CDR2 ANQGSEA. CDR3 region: CSVAPTGAHNEQFF. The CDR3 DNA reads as TGCAGCGTGGCCCCGACAGGGGCCCACAATGAGCAGTTCTTC.

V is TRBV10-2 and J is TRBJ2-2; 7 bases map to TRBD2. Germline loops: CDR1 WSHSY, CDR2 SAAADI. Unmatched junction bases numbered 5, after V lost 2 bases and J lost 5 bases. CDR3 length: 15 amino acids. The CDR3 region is CASSEVAGDTGELFF. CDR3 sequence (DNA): TGCGCCAGCAGTGAGGTGGCGGGAGATACCGGGGAGCTGTTTTTT.

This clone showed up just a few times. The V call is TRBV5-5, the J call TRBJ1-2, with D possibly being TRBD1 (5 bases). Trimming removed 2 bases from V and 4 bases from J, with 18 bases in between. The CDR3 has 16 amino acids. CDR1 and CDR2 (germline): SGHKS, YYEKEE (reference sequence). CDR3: CASSFAVGARGYGYTF. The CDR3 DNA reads TGTGCCAGCAGCTTTGCGGTCGGGGCGCGGGGCTATGGCTACACCTTC.

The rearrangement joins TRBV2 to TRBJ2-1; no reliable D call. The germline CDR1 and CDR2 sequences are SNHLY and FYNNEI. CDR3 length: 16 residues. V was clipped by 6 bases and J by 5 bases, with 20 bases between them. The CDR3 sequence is CASRLPGVRAHNEQFF. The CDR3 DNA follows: TGTGCCAGCAGGCTCCCGGGTGTGCGTGCCCACAATGAGCAGTTCTTC.

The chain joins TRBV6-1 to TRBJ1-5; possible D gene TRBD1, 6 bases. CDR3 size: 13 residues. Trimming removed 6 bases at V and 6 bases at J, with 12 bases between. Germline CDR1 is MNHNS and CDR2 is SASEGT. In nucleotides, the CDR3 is TGTGCCAGCAGGAACAGGGATAGTCAGCCCCAGCATTTT. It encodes CASRNRDSQPQHF.

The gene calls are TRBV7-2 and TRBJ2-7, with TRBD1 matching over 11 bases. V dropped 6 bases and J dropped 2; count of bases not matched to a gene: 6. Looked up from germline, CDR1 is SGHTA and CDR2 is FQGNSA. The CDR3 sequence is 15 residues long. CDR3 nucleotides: TGTGCCAGCAGTCCCGGGACAGGGGGGCCCTACGAGCAGTACTTC. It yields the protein CASSPGTGGPYEQYF.